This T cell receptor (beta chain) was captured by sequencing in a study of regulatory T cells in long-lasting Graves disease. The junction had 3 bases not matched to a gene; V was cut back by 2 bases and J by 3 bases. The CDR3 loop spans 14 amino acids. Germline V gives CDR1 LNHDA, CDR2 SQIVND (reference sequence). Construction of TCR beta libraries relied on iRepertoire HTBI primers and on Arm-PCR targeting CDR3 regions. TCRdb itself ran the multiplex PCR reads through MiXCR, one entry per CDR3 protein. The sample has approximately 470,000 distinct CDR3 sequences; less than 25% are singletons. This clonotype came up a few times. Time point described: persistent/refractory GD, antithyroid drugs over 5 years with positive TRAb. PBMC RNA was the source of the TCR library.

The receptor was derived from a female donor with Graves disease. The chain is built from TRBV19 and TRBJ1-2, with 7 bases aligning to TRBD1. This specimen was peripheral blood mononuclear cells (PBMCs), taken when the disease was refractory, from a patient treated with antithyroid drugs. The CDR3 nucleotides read TGTGCCAGTAGTATATTTCAGGGGGACTATGGCTACACCTTC. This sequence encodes CASSIFQGDYGYTF.